This T cell receptor (beta chain) was captured by sequencing in a study of blood T cell repertoires in COVID-19. The CDR3 is made up of 15 amino acids. J gave up 4 bases and V 4 bases, and 9 bases lay outside the gene matches. Per germline, CDR1 GTSNPN and CDR2 SVGIG (reference sequence). Here immunoSEQ multiplex PCR was the method, and the copy in TCRdb shows in-frame clones only, minus some. The sample lists some 110,000 clones, just under 80% seen once, with roughly 17% in the top ten. This clone was detected once. The sequenced sample was peripheral blood. The chain is built from TRBV30 and TRBJ2-5; 10 nucleotides line up with TRBD1. The sequence was collected from a man in his sixties with active or convalescent COVID-19. CDR3 nucleotide sequence: TGTGCCTGGAAACGGGACAGGGGTTCATCAGAGACCCAGTACTTC. This translates into CAWKRDRGSSETQYF.